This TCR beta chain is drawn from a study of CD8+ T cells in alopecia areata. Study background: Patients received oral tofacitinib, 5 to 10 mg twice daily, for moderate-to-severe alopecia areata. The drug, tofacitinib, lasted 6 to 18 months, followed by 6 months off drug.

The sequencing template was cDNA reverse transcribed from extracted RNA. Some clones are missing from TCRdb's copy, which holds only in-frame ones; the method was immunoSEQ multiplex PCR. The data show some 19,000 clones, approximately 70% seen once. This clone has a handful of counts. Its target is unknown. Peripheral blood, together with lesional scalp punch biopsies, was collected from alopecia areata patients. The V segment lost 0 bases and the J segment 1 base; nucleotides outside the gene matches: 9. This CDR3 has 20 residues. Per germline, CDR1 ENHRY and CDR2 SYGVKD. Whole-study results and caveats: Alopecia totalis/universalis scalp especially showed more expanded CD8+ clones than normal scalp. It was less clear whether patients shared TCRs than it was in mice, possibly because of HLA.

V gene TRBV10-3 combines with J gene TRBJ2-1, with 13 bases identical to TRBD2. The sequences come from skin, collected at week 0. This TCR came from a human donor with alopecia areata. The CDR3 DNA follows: TGTGCCATCAGTGAGTCGACTAGCGGGGGGTACCGCGGATCCTACAATGAGCAGTTCTTC. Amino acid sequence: CAISESTSGGYRGSYNEQFF.